This T cell receptor (beta chain) is from a study of T cell responses to AZD1222 COVID-19 vaccine. The table lists this clone with a few counts. What it binds is unknown. Study conclusions and caveats: Baseline seropositivity occurred in only a handful of AZD1222 recipients. Across spike, vaccine-associated CD4 TCRs were found, dominant at 160-218 and 743-854.

CDR1 is SGDLS, CDR2 YYNGEE, per germline. V was pared by 4 bases and J by 3 bases, with 18 bases between. The CDR3 runs 16 residues. Generated by immunoSEQ multiplex PCR, the TCRdb table keeps only in-frame clones and is missing some. The sample consists of some 62,000 clones, around three quarters of them appearing once. The J gene is TRBJ2-3, the V gene TRBV9, with unresolved D. This clonotype was obtained from an adult in good health. The sequenced sample was peripheral blood, obtained on day 0 of AZD1222 vaccination. DNA of the CDR3: TGTGCCAGCAGCCCATTTTGGGGTAGCTCAACAGATACGCAGTATTTT. Its translation: CASSPFWGSSTDTQYF. Full variable domain (remainder filled in from reference TRBV9 and TRBJ2-3): DSGVTQTPKHLITATGQRVTLRCSPRSGDLSVYWYQQSLDQGLQFLIQYYNGEERAKGNILERFSAQQFPDLHSELNLSSLELGDSALYFCASSPFWGSSTDTQYFGPGTRLTVL.